What follows is one T cell receptor beta chain and its context. The antigen it recognizes is unknown. No base qualities exist here, and no much larger clone lies one base off it. This entry belongs to a study of CD8 T cells in ankylosing spondylitis (TCRdb year 2017). Some background on the complete study: The study profiled T cell receptor beta repertoires in healthy donors and ankylosing spondylitis patients to find disease-linked TCR variants. The whole study cohort included over 85 healthy donors and over 20 ankylosing spondylitis patients. Samples of peripheral blood were taken, and for ankylosing spondylitis patients, synovial fluid was collected as well.

Study-wide conclusions, independent of this receptor: A CD8+ phenotype was shown by the disease-linked clones, which were found at relatively low frequencies in peripheral blood. Some motif variants were previously reported in synovial fluid and blood of reactive arthritis patients, suggesting common disease-initiation mechanisms. Significant enrichment of the disease-linked clones was reported in matched synovial fluid samples from ankylosing spondylitis patients. A TCR beta motif made up of about eight highly homologous amino acid variants appeared to be characteristic of blood from ankylosing spondylitis patients.

The sequencing machine was an Illumina HiSeq 2500. Quantitative 5'-RACE with molecular barcodes was used to prepare TCR beta libraries. The original pipeline was this. To identify disease-linked TCR variants, a new computational method was used, one built on a probabilistic model of VDJ rearrangement. The raw public reads went through TCRdb reprocessing: fastp at Q25, MiXCR clone calling, in-frame beta chains kept. For every CDR3 protein sequence, its rows merge into one entry that carries the most common genes and DNA. Here the V and J calls rest on TCRdb's processing, not on the authors' analysis. The sample table lists 100,000 to 150,000 distinct CDR3 sequences, about 15% of them with a count of one. 25% to 40% of the sample goes to the ten largest clones. V sheds 3 bases and J sheds 2 bases, leaving 14 bases between their ends. The CDR3, cysteine through phenylalanine, is 15 amino acids long. The entry retains the CDR3 DNA only, 45 bases that are in frame from base 1.

The sequenced sample consisted of blood, either unsorted or a sorted T cell fraction (not recorded which). This sequence was found in a male donor with ankylosing spondylitis. The rearranged segments are TRBV12-3 or TRBV12-4 and TRBJ2-7, with the D segment possibly TRBD1 or TRBD2, each aligning over 5 bases. The nucleotide sequence reads TGTGCCAGCAGTTTTTGGGACGGGATCACCTACGAGCAGTACTTC. Translated, it gives CASSFWDGITYEQYF.